A single sample is the source of the 14 T cell receptor beta chains below, sequenced in a study of ipilimumab plus nivolumab after autologous stem cell transplantation. TCRdb's table, derived via immunoSEQ multiplex PCR, lists solely in-frame clones and lacks some. Of 84,000 or so clones in the sample, 83% are singletons; the top ten hold less than 2.5%. Sequencing was performed on PBMCs, taken in a trial of ipilimumab plus nivolumab as post-transplant consolidation. The receptors stem from a male donor with diffuse large B-cell lymphoma.

The V gene is TRBV28, the J gene TRBJ2-3; TRBD2 matches 10 bases. Trimming cost V 10 bases and J 4 bases; bases outside gene matches: 14. Germline V gene sequence: CDR1 MDHEN, CDR2 SYDVKM. The CDR3 is 16 residues long. CDR3 nucleotide sequence: TGTGCCATTAGGGCTACTAAAGCGGGGGGGGCAGATACGCAGTATTTT. Translated, it gives CAIRATKAGGADTQYF.

This clone was seen only a few times. In DNA form, the CDR3 reads TGTGCCAGCAGCTTACAGGGGGTGACTGAAGCTTTCTTT. It yields the protein CASSLQGVTEAFF. This chain joins TRBV5-4 and TRBJ1-1, with 8 bases fitting TRBD1. With V trimmed by 2 bases and J by 5 bases, 2 bases remained unmatched. This CDR3 has 13 residues. Germline CDR1 SGHNT, CDR2 YYREEE (reference sequence).

V gene TRBV6-4 combines with J gene TRBJ1-5; maybe TRBD1 (6 bases). V was clipped by 5 bases and J by 8 bases, with 16 bases between them. This CDR3 is 14 amino acids long. Germline V gives CDR1 MRHNA, CDR2 SNTAGT. The CDR3 protein is CASSLQGGGEPQHF. The CDR3 DNA is TGTGCCAGCAGTCTACAGGGTGGGGGGGAGCCCCAGCATTTT.

The rearrangement links TRBV4-3 to TRBJ2-7; a weak D match, TRBD2 (5 bases). This CDR3 region has 14 residues. V was trimmed by 4 bases and J by 7 bases, leaving 17 bases between them. Per germline, CDR1 LGHNA and CDR2 YSLEER. Here the CDR3 reads CASSPGLAYIEQYF. In DNA form, the CDR3 reads TGCGCCAGCAGCCCCGGACTTGCCTACATTGAGCAGTACTTC.

J is TRBJ1-2 and V is TRBV2, with 10 bases lining up with TRBD1. The junction had 2 bases not matched to a gene; V was cut back by 7 bases and J by 6 bases. Germline lookup yields CDR1 SNHLY and CDR2 FYNNEI. The CDR3 totals 12 residues. CDR3 sequence: CASTGTGDGYTF. The CDR3 DNA is TGTGCCAGCACCGGGACAGGGGATGGCTACACCTTC.

The chain combines TRBV27 with TRBJ1-6; D unresolved. V was clipped by 6 bases and J by 0 bases, with 9 bases between them. The CDR3 length is 15 residues. Germline CDR1 reads MNHEY; CDR2 reads SMNVEV (reference sequence). CDR3 coding DNA: TGTGCCAGCAGATATACAGCCTCCTATAATTCACCCCTCCACTTT. Amino acids: CASRYTASYNSPLHF.

The rearrangement joins TRBV6-1 to TRBJ2-6; D call uncertain. The V end was cut by 2 bases, the J end by 4 bases, with 9 bases between. The CDR3 length is 15 residues. Germline CDR1 and CDR2: MNHNS and SASEGT. CDR3 in amino acids: CASSELGYGANVLTF. The CDR3 region has the DNA TGTGCCAGCAGTGAACTTGGCTACGGGGCCAACGTCCTGACTTTC.

This clone was seen just once. The rearrangement joins TRBV13 to TRBJ2-7; weak D call: TRBD1 (6 bases). The CDR3 totals 15 residues. Per germline, CDR1 PRHDT and CDR2 FYEKMQ (reference sequence). Between the trimmed V and J ends, which lost 1 base and 0 bases, there was a span of 10 bases. The CDR3 sequence is CASSLDLGASYEQYF. Written as DNA, the CDR3 is TGTGCCAGCAGCTTAGATTTGGGGGCCTCCTACGAGCAGTACTTC.

This rearrangement joins TRBV5-6 to TRBJ1-4; a possible D gene is TRBD1 (6 bases). CDR1 SGHDT and CDR2 YYEEEE come from the germline V gene. The CDR3 length is 14 residues. V gave up 4 bases and J gave up 8 bases, with 15 bases separating them. CDR3 protein: CASSLGGAGEKLFF. In nucleotides, the CDR3 is TGTGCCAGCAGCCTCGGGGGGGCTGGGGAAAAACTGTTTTTT.

This chain joins TRBV29-1 and TRBJ2-3; 10 bases are a match to TRBD1. CDR3 length: 12 residues. V shed 7 bases and J 4 bases; nucleotides not matched to a gene: 2. Germline V gene lookup returns CDR1 SQVTM and CDR2 ANQGSEA. CDR3 loop: CSADRGPDTQYF. The CDR3 bases are TGCAGCGCAGACAGGGGGCCAGATACGCAGTATTTT.

The V and J genes are TRBV5-1 and TRBJ1-1; maybe TRBD1 (5 bases). V was pared by 4 bases and J by 1 base, with 14 bases between. CDR3 length: 15 amino acids. The germline V gene encodes CDR1 SGHRS and CDR2 YFSETQ. CDR3 amino acids: CASSHNPGQNTEAFF. The CDR3 nucleotides read TGCGCCAGCAGCCATAATCCAGGGCAGAACACTGAAGCTTTCTTT. Full variable domain (rest looked up from reference TRBV5-1 and TRBJ1-1): KAGVTQTPRYLIKTRGQQVTLSCSPISGHRSVSWYQQTPGQGLQFLFEYFSETQRNKGNFPGRFSGRQFSNSRSEMNVSTLELGDSALYLCASSHNPGQNTEAFFGQGTRLTVV.

The rearrangement uses TRBV7-2 and TRBJ1-1; D unclear. V was shortened by 5 bases and J by 0 bases, with 19 bases between the two germline ends. CDR3 length: 17 residues. Germline V gene data show CDR1 as SGHTA and CDR2 as FQGNSA. CDR3 sequence: CASSPVKGGKMNTEAFF. The DNA of the CDR3 is TGTGCCAGCAGCCCAGTAAAGGGAGGGAAAATGAACACTGAAGCTTTCTTT.

V and J are TRBV12-5 and TRBJ2-7, with D possibly matching TRBD1 (6 bases). From germline, CDR1 is LGHNT and CDR2 FRNRAP. The CDR3 loop spans 12 amino acids. Trimming stripped 6 bases from V and 6 bases from J, with 12 bases between. The CDR3 DNA reads as TGTGCTAGTGGGGGACACGGGCTCGAGCAGTACTTC. It codes for CASGGHGLEQYF.

V and J are TRBV5-5 and TRBJ1-3; D not resolved. V lost 1 base to trimming and J lost 3 bases, with 11 bases between them. The CDR3 loop spans 15 amino acids. The germline V gene has CDR1 SGHKS and CDR2 YYEKEE (reference sequence). In DNA, the CDR3 is TGTGCCAGCAGCTTGTGGGAACAGTATGGAAACACCATATATTTT. Translated, it gives CASSLWEQYGNTIYF.